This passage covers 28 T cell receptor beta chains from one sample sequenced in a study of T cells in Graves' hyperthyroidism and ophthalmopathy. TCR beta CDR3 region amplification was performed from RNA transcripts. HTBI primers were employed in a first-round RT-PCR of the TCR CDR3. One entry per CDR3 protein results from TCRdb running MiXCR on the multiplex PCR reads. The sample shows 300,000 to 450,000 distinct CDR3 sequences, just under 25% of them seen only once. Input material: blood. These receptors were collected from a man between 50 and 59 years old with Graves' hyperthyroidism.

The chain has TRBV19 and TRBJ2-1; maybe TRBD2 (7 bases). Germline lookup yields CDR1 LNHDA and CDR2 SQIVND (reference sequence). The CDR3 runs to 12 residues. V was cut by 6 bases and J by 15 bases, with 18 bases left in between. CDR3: CASSPPRGGPFF. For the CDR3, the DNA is TGTGCCAGTAGCCCACCAAGGGGGGGACCGTTCTTC.

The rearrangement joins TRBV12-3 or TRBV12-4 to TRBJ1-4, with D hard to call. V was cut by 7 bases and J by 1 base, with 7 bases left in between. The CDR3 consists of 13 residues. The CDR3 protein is CASKPGTNEKLFF. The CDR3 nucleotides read TGTGCCAGCAAGCCAGGAACTAATGAAAAACTGTTTTTT.

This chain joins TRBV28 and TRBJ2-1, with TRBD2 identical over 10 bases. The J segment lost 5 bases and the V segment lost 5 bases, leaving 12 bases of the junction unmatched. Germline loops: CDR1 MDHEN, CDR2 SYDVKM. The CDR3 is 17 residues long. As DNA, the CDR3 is TGTGCCAGCAGTGAAGCCAAAGCGGGAGGGCCGGACAATGAGCAGTTCTTC. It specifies CASSEAKAGGPDNEQFF.

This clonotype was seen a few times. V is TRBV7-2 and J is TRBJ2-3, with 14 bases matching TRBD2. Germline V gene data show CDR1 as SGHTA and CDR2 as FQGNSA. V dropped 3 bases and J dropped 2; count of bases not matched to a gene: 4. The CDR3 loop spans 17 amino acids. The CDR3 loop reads CASSLRGLAGATDTQYF. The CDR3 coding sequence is TGTGCCAGCAGCTTGCGGGGACTAGCGGGAGCCACAGATACGCAGTATTTT.

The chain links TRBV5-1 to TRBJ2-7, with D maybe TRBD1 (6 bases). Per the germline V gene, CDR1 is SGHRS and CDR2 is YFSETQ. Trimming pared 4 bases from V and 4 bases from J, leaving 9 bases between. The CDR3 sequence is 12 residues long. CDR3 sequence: CASSVDRYEQYF. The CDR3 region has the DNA TGCGCCAGCAGCGTGGACAGATACGAGCAGTACTTC. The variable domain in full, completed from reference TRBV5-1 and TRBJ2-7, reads KAGVTQTPRYLIKTRGQQVTLSCSPISGHRSVSWYQQTPGQGLQFLFEYFSETQRNKGNFPGRFSGRQFSNSRSEMNVSTLELGDSALYLCASSVDRYEQYFGPGTRLTVT.

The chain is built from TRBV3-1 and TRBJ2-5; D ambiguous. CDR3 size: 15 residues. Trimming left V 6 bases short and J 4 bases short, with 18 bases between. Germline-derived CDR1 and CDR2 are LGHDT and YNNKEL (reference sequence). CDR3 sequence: CASSPRTPLGETQYF. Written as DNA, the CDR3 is TGTGCCAGCAGTCCGAGGACCCCTTTGGGAGAGACCCAGTACTTC.

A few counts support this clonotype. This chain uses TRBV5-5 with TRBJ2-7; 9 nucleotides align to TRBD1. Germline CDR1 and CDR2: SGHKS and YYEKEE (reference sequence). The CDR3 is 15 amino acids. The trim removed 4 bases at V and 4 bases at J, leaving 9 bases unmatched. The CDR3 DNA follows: TGTGCCAGCAGCCCCGGGGACAGGGTGAATTACGAGCAGTACTTC. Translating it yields CASSPGDRVNYEQYF.

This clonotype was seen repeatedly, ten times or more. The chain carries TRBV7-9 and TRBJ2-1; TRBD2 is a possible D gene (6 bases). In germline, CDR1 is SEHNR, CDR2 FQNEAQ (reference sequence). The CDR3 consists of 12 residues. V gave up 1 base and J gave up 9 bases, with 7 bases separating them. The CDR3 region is CASSLGGGEQFF. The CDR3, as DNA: TGTGCCAGCAGCTTAGGGGGAGGTGAGCAGTTCTTC.

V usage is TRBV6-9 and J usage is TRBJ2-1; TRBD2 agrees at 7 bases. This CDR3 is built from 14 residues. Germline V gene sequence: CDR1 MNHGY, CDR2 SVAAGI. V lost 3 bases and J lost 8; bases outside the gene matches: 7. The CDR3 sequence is CASSYSLGRDEQFF. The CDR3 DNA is TGTGCCAGCAGTTACAGTTTAGGGAGGGATGAGCAGTTCTTC.

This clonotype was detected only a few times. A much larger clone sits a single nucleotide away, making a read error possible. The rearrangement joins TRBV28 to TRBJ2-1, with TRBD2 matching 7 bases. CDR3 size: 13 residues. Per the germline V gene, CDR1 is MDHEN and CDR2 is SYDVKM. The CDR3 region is CAGSLGGNNEQFF. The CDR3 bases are TGTGCCGGCAGTTTGGGAGGGAACAATGAGCAGTTCTTC.

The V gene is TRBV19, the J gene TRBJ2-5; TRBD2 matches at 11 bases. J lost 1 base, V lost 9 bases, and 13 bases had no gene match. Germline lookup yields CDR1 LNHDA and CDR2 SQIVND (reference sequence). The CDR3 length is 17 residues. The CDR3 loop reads CASESGTSGGVQETQYF. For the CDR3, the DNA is TGTGCCAGCGAATCCGGGACTAGCGGAGGGGTCCAAGAGACCCAGTACTTC. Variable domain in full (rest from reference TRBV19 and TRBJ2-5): DGGITQSPKYLFRKEGQNVTLSCEQNLNHDAMYWYRQDPGQGLRLIYYSQIVNDFQKGDIAEGYSVSREKKESFPLTVTSAQKNPTAFYLCASESGTSGGVQETQYFGPGTRLLVL.

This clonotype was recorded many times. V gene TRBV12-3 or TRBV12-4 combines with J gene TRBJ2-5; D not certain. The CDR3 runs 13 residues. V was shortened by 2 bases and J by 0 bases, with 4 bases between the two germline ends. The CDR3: CASSLSYQETQYF. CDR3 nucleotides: TGTGCCAGCAGTTTATCGTACCAAGAGACCCAGTACTTC.

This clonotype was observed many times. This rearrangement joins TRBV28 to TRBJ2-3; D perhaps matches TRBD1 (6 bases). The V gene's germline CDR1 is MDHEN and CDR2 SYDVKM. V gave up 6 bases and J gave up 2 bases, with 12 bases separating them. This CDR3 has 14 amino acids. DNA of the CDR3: TGTGCCAGCAGCAAGACAGGAATCACAGATACGCAGTATTTT. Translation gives CASSKTGITDTQYF.

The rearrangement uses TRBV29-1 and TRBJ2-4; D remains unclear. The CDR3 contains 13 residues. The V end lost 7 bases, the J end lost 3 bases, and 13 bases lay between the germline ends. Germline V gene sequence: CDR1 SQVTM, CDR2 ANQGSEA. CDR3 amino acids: CSALIEDKNIQYF. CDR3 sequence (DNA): TGCAGCGCTCTTATCGAAGACAAAAACATTCAGTACTTC.

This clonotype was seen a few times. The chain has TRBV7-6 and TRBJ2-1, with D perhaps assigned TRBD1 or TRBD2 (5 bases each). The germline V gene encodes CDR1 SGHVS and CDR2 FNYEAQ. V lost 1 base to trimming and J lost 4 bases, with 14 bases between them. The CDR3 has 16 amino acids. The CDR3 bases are TGTGCCAGCAGCTTAGGTGGGACGGCGGGTTACAATGAGCAGTTCTTC. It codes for CASSLGGTAGYNEQFF.

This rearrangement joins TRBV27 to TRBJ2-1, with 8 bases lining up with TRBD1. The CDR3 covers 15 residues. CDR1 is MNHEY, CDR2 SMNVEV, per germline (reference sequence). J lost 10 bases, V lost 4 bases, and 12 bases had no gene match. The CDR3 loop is CASSSTRTGYGEQFF. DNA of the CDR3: TGTGCCAGCAGTTCCACCCGGACAGGGTACGGGGAGCAGTTCTTC.

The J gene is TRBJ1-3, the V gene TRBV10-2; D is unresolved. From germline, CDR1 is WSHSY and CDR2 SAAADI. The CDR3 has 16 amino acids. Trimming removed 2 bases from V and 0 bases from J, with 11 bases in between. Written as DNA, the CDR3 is TGCGCCAGCAGTGAGAGGATGGGGATCTCTGGAAACACCATATATTTT. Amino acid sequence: CASSERMGISGNTIYF.

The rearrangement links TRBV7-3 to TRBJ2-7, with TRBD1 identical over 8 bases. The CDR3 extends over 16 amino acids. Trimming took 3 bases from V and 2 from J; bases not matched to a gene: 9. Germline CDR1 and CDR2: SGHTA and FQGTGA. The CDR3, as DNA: TGTGCCAGCAGCTTGCAGGGGGCCACTGGGGCCTACGAGCAGTACTTC. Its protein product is CASSLQGATGAYEQYF.

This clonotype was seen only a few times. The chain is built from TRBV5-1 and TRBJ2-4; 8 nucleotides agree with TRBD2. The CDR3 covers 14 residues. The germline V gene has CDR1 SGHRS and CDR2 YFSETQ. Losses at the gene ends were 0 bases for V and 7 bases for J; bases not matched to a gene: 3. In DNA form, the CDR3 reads TGCGCCAGCAGCTTGGCGAGCGGGAGTAACATTCAGTACTTC. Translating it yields CASSLASGSNIQYF.

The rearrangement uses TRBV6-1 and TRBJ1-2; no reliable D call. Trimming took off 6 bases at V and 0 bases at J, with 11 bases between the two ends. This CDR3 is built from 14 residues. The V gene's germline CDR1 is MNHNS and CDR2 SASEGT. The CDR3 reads CASRALQANYGYTF. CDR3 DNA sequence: TGTGCCAGCAGAGCCCTCCAGGCTAACTATGGCTACACCTTC.

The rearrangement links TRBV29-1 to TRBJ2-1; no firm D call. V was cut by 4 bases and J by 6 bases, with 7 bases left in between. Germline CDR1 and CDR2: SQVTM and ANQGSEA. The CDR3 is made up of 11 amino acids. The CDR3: CSVASVNEQFF. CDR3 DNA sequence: TGCAGCGTTGCTTCAGTCAATGAGCAGTTCTTC.

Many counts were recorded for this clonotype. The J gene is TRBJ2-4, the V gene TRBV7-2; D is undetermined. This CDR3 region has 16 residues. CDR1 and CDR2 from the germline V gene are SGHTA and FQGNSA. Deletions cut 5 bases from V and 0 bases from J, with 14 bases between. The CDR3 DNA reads TGTGCCAGCAGCCCGAGCCCCTATTTAGCCAAAAACATTCAGTACTTC. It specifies CASSPSPYLAKNIQYF.

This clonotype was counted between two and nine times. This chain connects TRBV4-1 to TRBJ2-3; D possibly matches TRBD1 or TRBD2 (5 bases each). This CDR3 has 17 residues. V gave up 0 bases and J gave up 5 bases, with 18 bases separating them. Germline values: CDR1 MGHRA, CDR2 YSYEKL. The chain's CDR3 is CASSQDGGIGAIDTQYF. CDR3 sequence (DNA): TGCGCCAGCAGCCAAGACGGCGGAATCGGGGCGATAGATACGCAGTATTTT.

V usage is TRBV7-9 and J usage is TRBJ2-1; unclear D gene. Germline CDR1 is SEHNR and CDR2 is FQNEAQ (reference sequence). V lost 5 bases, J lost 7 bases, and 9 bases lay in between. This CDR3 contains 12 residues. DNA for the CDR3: TGTGCCAGCAGCCCCGTGGGGAATGAGCAGTTCTTC. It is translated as CASSPVGNEQFF.

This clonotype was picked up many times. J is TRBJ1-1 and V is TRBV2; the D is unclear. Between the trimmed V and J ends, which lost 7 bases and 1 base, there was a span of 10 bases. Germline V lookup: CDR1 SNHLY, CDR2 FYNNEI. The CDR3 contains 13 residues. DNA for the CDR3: TGTGCCAGCAAGGAGTCAGGGAACACTGAAGCTTTCTTT. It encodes CASKESGNTEAFF.

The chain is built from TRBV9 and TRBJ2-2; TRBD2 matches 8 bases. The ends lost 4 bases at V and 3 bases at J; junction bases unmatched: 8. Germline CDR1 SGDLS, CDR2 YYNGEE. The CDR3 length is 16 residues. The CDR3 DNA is TGTGCCAGCAGCCCGCCGACTAGCGAGGACACCGGGGAGCTGTTTTTT. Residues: CASSPPTSEDTGELFF. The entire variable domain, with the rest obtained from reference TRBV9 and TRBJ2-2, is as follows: DSGVTQTPKHLITATGQRVTLRCSPRSGDLSVYWYQQSLDQGLQFLIQYYNGEERAKGNILERFSAQQFPDLHSELNLSSLELGDSALYFCASSPPTSEDTGELFFGEGSRLTVL.

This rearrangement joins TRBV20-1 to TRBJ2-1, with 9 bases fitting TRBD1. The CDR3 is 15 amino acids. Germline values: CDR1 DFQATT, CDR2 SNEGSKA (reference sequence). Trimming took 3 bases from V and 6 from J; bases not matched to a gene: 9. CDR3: CSASLFRQGGNEQFF. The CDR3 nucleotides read TGCAGTGCTAGTCTATTCCGACAGGGGGGCAATGAGCAGTTCTTC.

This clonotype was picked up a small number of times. The CDR3 nucleotides are TGCGCCAGCAGCACCCAGGCTCTTAGCACAGATACGCAGTATTTT. This gives the protein CASSTQALSTDTQYF. The chain recombines TRBV5-1 with TRBJ2-3; the D is unclear. V lost 4 bases and J 0 bases, leaving 12 bases between the germline ends. Per the germline V gene, CDR1 is SGHRS and CDR2 is YFSETQ. The CDR3 is 15 amino acids.